One and the same sample provided the 21 T cell receptor beta chains below, sequenced in a study of human T cells and chemical hapten exposure. Indicated time point: patch test 2, 6 weeks after DPC sensitization. Treatment of the sample: therapeutic diphenylcyclopropenone sensitization with weekly scalp DPC. TCRdb re-derived calls from the RACE reads in MiXCR, one entry per CDR3 protein. Of approximately 40,000 distinct CDR3 sequences detected, less than 4% appear once; the ten largest clones hold under 8.5%. The sequencing here drew on whole blood, taken in connection with sensitization to the hapten diphenylcyclopropenone (DPC). The receptors stem from a man in his forties with alopecia areata. Some clones in this sample may be carry-over from other donors' samples.

There are many counts of this clonotype. The chain joins TRBV3-1 to TRBJ2-1, with D maybe TRBD2 (5 bases). The CDR3 extends over 15 amino acids. The germline CDR1 and CDR2 sequences are LGHDT and YNNKEL (reference sequence). The ends were cut back, 4 bases at V and 0 bases at J, with 10 bases in the middle. The CDR3 loop reads CASSPIAHSYNEQFF. Written as DNA, the CDR3 is TGTGCCAGCAGCCCTATAGCGCACTCCTACAATGAGCAGTTCTTC.

This clonotype was seen at least ten times. The chain carries TRBV20-1 and TRBJ1-3; TRBD1 agrees at 7 bases. V was clipped by 0 bases and J by 7 bases; unmatched bases: 12. The CDR3 runs 16 residues. Germline lookup yields CDR1 DFQATT and CDR2 SNEGSKA (reference sequence). CDR3 residues: CSARDLDPSTGNTIYF. The CDR3 bases are TGCAGTGCTAGAGATCTCGACCCATCGACAGGGAACACCATATATTTT.

This clonotype occurred many times. The chain uses TRBV6-1 and TRBJ2-1; no clear D gene. This CDR3 region has 13 residues. Trimming stripped 2 bases from V and 4 bases from J, with 6 bases between. Per the germline V gene, CDR1 is MNHNS and CDR2 is SASEGT. The CDR3 spells CASSEWSYNEQFF. DNA of the CDR3: TGTGCCAGCAGTGAATGGAGTTACAATGAGCAGTTCTTC.

The sample holds many counts of this clonotype. The chain has TRBV20-1 and TRBJ2-7, with a tentative D call TRBD2 (6 bases). The CDR3 has 17 residues. V was trimmed by 0 bases and J by 7 bases, leaving 25 bases between them. The germline V gene has CDR1 DFQATT and CDR2 SNEGSKA (reference sequence). The chain's CDR3 is CSARDPIAGRAGGEQYF. The DNA of the CDR3 is TGCAGTGCTAGAGACCCTATTGCGGGACGCGCTGGGGGGGAGCAGTACTTC.

This clonotype showed up many times. This chain joins TRBV3-1 and TRBJ2-1; no definite D call. The CDR3 runs to 14 residues. The germline CDR1 and CDR2 sequences are LGHDT and YNNKEL (reference sequence). Trimming pared 0 bases from V and 8 bases from J, leaving 11 bases between. CDR3 bases: TGTGCCAGCAGCCAAGATAACGGTGGGGATGAGCAGTTCTTC. Translating gives CASSQDNGGDEQFF.

In its sample, this clonotype was seen many times. CDR3 bases: TGTGCCACCACTCCCGGCGGCACCACAGATACGCAGTATTTT. It specifies CATTPGGTTDTQYF. The gene calls are TRBV2 and TRBJ2-3; no clear D. Germline loops: CDR1 SNHLY, CDR2 FYNNEI. V lost 10 bases to trimming and J lost 2 bases, with 16 bases between them. The CDR3 spans 14 residues.

This clonotype has at least ten counts. The rearrangement uses TRBV20-1 and TRBJ2-7; 11 bases fit TRBD2. Germline CDR1 and CDR2: DFQATT and SNEGSKA (reference sequence). With V trimmed by 0 bases and J by 4 bases, 5 bases remained unmatched. This CDR3 is 15 amino acids long. The chain's CDR3 is CSARDPVAGGYEQYF. The CDR3 nucleotides are TGCAGTGCTAGAGATCCGGTAGCGGGAGGGTACGAGCAGTACTTC.

By share, this clonotype counts as medium-sized. This chain connects TRBV6-2 or TRBV6-3 to TRBJ2-1; the D is unclear. There are 11 residues in the CDR3. Germline CDR1 MNHEY, CDR2 SVGEGT. V lost 7 bases, J lost 8 bases, and 9 bases lay in between. CDR3 loop: CASNQYDEQFF. As DNA, the CDR3 is TGTGCCAGCAACCAATACGATGAGCAGTTCTTC.

There are many counts of this clonotype. The chain has TRBV6-1 and TRBJ2-1; no clear D gene. V was shortened by 2 bases and J by 0 bases, with 8 bases between the two germline ends. The germline V gene has CDR1 MNHNS and CDR2 SASEGT. This CDR3 has 15 amino acids. The CDR3 is CASSELKTSYNEQFF. The CDR3 DNA follows: TGTGCCAGCAGTGAACTTAAAACCTCCTACAATGAGCAGTTCTTC.

This clonotype occurred many times. The chain uses TRBV10-2 and TRBJ1-2; D not certain. CDR1 and CDR2 from the germline V gene are WSHSY and SAAADI. The CDR3 contains 16 residues. V lost 0 bases and J 5 bases, leaving 16 bases between the germline ends. The CDR3 coding sequence is TGCGCCAGCAGTGAGTCGGCCGATGCCATTTGGTATGGCTACACCTTC. Protein sequence: CASSESADAIWYGYTF.

Many counts were recorded for this clonotype. This chain connects TRBV24-1 to TRBJ2-1; 11 nucleotides agree with TRBD2. V lost 5 bases and J lost 4; bases outside the gene matches: 6. The CDR3 is made up of 16 amino acids. CDR1 and CDR2 from the germline V gene are KGHDR and SFDVKD. In DNA, the CDR3 is TGTGCCACCAGTGCCTACCTAGCGGGAGGTTACAATGAGCAGTTCTTC. This gives the protein CATSAYLAGGYNEQFF.

This clonotype was observed at least ten times. The V and J genes are TRBV5-1 and TRBJ2-1, with D uncertain. The CDR3 spans 13 residues. Trimming left V 4 bases short and J 6 bases short, with 11 bases between. CDR1 and CDR2 (germline): SGHRS, YFSETQ. The CDR3 DNA is TGCGCCAGCAGCCTGGGTCTCCGCAATGAGCAGTTCTTC. Translation gives CASSLGLRNEQFF. The full variable domain, rest sourced from reference TRBV5-1 and TRBJ2-1, is KAGVTQTPRYLIKTRGQQVTLSCSPISGHRSVSWYQQTPGQGLQFLFEYFSETQRNKGNFPGRFSGRQFSNSRSEMNVSTLELGDSALYLCASSLGLRNEQFFGPGTRLTVL.

This clonotype was found many times. The chain carries TRBV18 and TRBJ2-1; 9 bases fit TRBD2. The length of the CDR3 is 15 residues. The V and J ends lost 2 bases and 8 bases, in that order; junction bases with no gene match: 7. Germline V CDR1 and CDR2: KGHSH, LQKENI. The CDR3 spells CASSPLASGVDEQFF. Written as DNA, the CDR3 is TGTGCCAGCTCACCATTAGCTAGCGGGGTGGATGAGCAGTTCTTC. Supplemented by reference TRBV18 and TRBJ2-1, the full variable domain reads NAGVMQNPRHLVRRRGQEARLRCSPMKGHSHVYWYRQLPEEGLKFMVYLQKENIIDESGMPKERFSAEFPKEGPSILRIQQVVRGDSAAYFCASSPLASGVDEQFFGPGTRLTVL.

Ten or more counts support this clonotype. The chain carries TRBV7-2 and TRBJ2-5, with TRBD1 as a possible D gene (6 bases). The CDR3 contains 14 residues. The V and J ends lost 5 bases and 5 bases respectively, with 15 bases between them. Germline V CDR1 and CDR2: SGHTA, FQGNSA. The CDR3 bases are TGTGCCAGCAGCCCTTTTGGGGGCGAGGAGACCCAGTACTTC. It codes for CASSPFGGEETQYF.

This clonotype came up many times. The chain is built from TRBV6-2 or TRBV6-3 and TRBJ1-5; a weak D match, TRBD1 (5 bases). The CDR3 runs to 14 residues. Trimming cost V 4 bases and J 3 bases, with 10 bases left between them. CDR1 MNHEY and CDR2 SVGEGT come from the germline V gene. CDR3 sequence: CASSSGRSNQPQHF. CDR3 sequence (DNA): TGTGCCAGCAGTTCGGGACGGTCCAATCAGCCCCAGCATTTT.

CDR3 sequence (DNA): TGTGCCAGCAGTTACACGACCGTGCCCCAAGAGACCCAGTACTTC. It codes for CASSYTTVPQETQYF. V gene TRBV6-5 combines with J gene TRBJ2-5; no firm D call. The germline V gene encodes CDR1 MNHEY and CDR2 SVGAGI. The CDR3 has 15 residues. V lost 2 bases and J 1 base, leaving 11 bases between the germline ends.

On this clonotype: This may be a read error: a much more frequent sequence differs by one nucleotide. This chain connects TRBV7-3 to TRBJ1-5; D is undetermined. This CDR3 spans 15 amino acids. Deletions cut 4 bases from V and 9 bases from J, with 19 bases between. The germline V gene encodes CDR1 SGHTA and CDR2 FQGTGA. DNA for the CDR3: TGTGCCAGCAGCTCCGCGGGTTTGTGTTTGCTGCCCCAGCATTTT. Protein: CASSSAGLCLLPQHF. Complete variable domain (other parts from reference TRBV7-3 and TRBJ1-5): GAGVSQTPSNKVTEKGKYVELRCDPISGHTALYWYRQSLGQGPEFLIYFQGTGAADDSGLPNDRFFAVRPEGSVSTLKIQRTERGDSAVYLCASSSAGLCLLPQHFGDGTRLSIL.

This clonotype was recorded at least ten times. CDR3 protein: CASSRYRAEAFF. The DNA of the CDR3 is TGTGCCAGCAGCCGCTACAGGGCTGAAGCTTTCTTT. V usage is TRBV14 and J usage is TRBJ1-1; possible D gene TRBD1, 6 bases. CDR1 is SGHDN, CDR2 FVKESK, per germline. The V end was cut by 4 bases, the J end by 6 bases, with 9 bases between. The CDR3 loop spans 12 amino acids.

This clonotype was recorded at least ten times. The chain is built from TRBV4-2 and TRBJ2-1, with 8 bases lining up with TRBD2. V lost 0 bases to trimming and J lost 2 bases; unmatched junction nucleotides: 6. This CDR3 region has 17 residues. Looked up from germline, CDR1 is LGHNA and CDR2 is YNFKEQ. The CDR3 spells CASSQDGSGRAYNEQFF. The CDR3 DNA sequence: TGTGCCAGCAGCCAAGACGGGTCCGGGAGGGCCTACAATGAGCAGTTCTTC.

This clonotype was seen at least ten times. The rearrangement uses TRBV6-1 and TRBJ1-5; 12 nucleotides match TRBD1. The germline gives CDR1 MNHNS, CDR2 SASEGT. The CDR3 is 18 amino acids. V was clipped by 6 bases and J by 0 bases; unmatched bases: 9. CDR3 DNA sequence: TGTGCCAGCAGAGGGGACAGGGGGCAGGCGTATAGCAATCAGCCCCAGCATTTT. Its translation is CASRGDRGQAYSNQPQHF.

This clonotype was picked up many times. The chain recombines TRBV19 with TRBJ2-7; 10 nucleotides line up with TRBD2. V lost 9 bases, J lost 4 bases, and 12 bases stayed unmatched. The CDR3 has 15 residues. CDR1 LNHDA and CDR2 SQIVND come from the germline V gene (reference sequence). CDR3 in DNA: TGTGCCAGCCTTACCTTAGCGGGAGGACCTTACGAGCAGTACTTC. Translating it yields CASLTLAGGPYEQYF.